Reported below is one T cell receptor beta chain. Antigen unknown. This specimen belongs to a study of immune heterogeneity within non-small cell lung tumors. Amplifying TCR beta CDR3 involved multiplex PCR carried out with 32 V and 13 J primers. TCRdb reanalysed the multiplex PCR reads using MiXCR and keeps one entry per CDR3 protein. The sample shows about 2,800 distinct CDR3 sequences, just over 45% of them seen only once. There are 20 residues in the CDR3. V shed 5 bases, J shed 3 bases, and the junction held 24 bases outside the gene matches. In germline, CDR1 is MNHEY, CDR2 SVGEGT. Samples each supplied about 650 ng of bulk tumor genomic DNA as template. Primary tumors were biopsied several times each, far apart, intraoperatively. Samples came from untreated patients having curative surgery for newly diagnosed non-small cell lung cancer. Overall study results and limits: Alongside site-unique high-frequency clones, identical dominant CDR3 beta clonotypes recurred across tumor sites within a patient. Local T-cell clonality tracked moderately but significantly with local tumor mutational burden, giving an R of approximately 0.3.

This receptor was identified in a woman aged 60 to 75 with non-small cell lung cancer. V usage is TRBV6-2 or TRBV6-3 and J usage is TRBJ2-7, with 8 bases fitting TRBD1. Material: lung tumor tissue. CDR3 in amino acids: CASSVIGQGLSPAVDYEQYF. CDR3 coding DNA: TGTGCCAGCAGTGTAATTGGACAGGGTCTGAGTCCGGCGGTGGACTACGAGCAGTACTTC.